This record looks at one T cell receptor (beta chain) sequence and its context. Its specificity is unknown. This specimen comes from a study of EBV T-cell therapy then PD-1 blockade in nasopharyngeal carcinoma. Treatment: AdE1-LMPpoly-expanded autologous EBV-specific T-cell therapy followed by anti-PD-1 nivolumab. CDR1 and CDR2 (germline): SGDLS, YYNGEE. The CDR3 length is 15 residues. V was shortened by 4 bases and J by 3 bases, with 14 bases between the two germline ends. The assay was immunoSEQ multiplex PCR, and TCRdb's table has in-frame clones only and misses some. The sample holds some 15,000 clones; 80% to 90% are singletons and the top ten take about 34%.

This TCR derives from a man in his forties with nasopharyngeal carcinoma. The specimen was CD8+ T cells from blood, collected around day 99 from a patient whose treatment included autologous EBV-specific T cells and nivolumab. The rearrangement joins TRBV9 to TRBJ1-5; D not certain. DNA of the CDR3: TGTGCCAGCAGCCCCTCGGGTTCTACCAATCAGCCCCAGCATTTT. It encodes CASSPSGSTNQPQHF.